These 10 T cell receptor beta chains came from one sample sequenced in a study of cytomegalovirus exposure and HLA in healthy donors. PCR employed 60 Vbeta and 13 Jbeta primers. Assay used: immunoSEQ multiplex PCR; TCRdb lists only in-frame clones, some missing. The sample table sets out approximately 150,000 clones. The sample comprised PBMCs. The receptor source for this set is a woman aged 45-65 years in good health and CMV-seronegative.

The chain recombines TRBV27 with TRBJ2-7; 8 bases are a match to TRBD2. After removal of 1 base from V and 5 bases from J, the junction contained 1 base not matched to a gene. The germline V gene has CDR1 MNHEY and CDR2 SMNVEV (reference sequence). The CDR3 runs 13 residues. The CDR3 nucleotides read TGTGCCAGCAGTTTATGGGGACTAGACGAGCAGTACTTC. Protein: CASSLWGLDEQYF.

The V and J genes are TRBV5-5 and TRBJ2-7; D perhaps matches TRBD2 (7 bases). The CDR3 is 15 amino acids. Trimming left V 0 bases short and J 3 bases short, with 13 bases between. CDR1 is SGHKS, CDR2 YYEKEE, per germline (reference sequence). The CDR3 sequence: CASSLEGRGLYEQYF. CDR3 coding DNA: TGTGCCAGCAGCTTGGAGGGGCGGGGGCTCTACGAGCAGTACTTC.

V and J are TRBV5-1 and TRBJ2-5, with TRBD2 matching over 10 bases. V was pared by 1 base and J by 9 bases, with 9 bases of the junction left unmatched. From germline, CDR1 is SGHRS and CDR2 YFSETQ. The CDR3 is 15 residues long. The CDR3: CASSLRSGGGAAQYF. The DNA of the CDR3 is TGCGCCAGCAGCTTGAGAAGCGGGGGGGGAGCCGCCCAGTACTTC.

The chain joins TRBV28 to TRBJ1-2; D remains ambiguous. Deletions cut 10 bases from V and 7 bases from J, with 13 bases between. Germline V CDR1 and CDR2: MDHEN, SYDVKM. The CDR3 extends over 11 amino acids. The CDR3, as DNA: TGTGCCACCCTGGCAGTTCGTGGCTACACCTTC. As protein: CATLAVRGYTF.

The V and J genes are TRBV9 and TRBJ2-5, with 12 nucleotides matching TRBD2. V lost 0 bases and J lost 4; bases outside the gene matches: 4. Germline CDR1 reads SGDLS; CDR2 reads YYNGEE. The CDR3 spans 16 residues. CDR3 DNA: TGTGCCAGCAGCGTAGACACGGGACTAGCGGGAGAGACCCAGTACTTC. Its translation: CASSVDTGLAGETQYF.

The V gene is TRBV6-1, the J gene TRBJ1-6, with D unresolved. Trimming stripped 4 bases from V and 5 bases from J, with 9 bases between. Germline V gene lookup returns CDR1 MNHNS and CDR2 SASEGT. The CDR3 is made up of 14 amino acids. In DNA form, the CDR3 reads TGTGCCAGCAGTGCAGACGGGGATAATTCACCCCTCCACTTT. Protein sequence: CASSADGDNSPLHF.

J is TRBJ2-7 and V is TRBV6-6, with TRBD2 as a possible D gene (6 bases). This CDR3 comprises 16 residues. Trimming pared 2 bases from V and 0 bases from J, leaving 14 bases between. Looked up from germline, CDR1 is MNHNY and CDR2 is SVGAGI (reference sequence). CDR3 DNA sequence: TGTGCCAGCAGTTACCCTTCGCGGGGCGCCTCCTACGAGCAGTACTTC. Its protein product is CASSYPSRGASYEQYF.

Written as DNA, the CDR3 is TGTGCCAGCAGCTTGGAGCGGGGGCGGGGGATTGAAGCTTTCTTT. It codes for CASSLERGRGIEAFF. This sequence joins TRBV5-6 and TRBJ1-1; tentatively, D is TRBD1 (6 bases). The CDR3 contains 15 residues. CDR1 and CDR2 from the germline V gene are SGHDT and YYEEEE. V was pared by 0 bases and J by 7 bases, with 16 bases between.

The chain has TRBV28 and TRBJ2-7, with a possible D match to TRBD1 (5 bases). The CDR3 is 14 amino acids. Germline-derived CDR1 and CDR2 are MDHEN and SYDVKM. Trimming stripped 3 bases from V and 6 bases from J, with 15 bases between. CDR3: CASSFEQGRAEQYF. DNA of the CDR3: TGTGCCAGCAGTTTTGAGCAGGGTCGGGCCGAGCAGTACTTC.

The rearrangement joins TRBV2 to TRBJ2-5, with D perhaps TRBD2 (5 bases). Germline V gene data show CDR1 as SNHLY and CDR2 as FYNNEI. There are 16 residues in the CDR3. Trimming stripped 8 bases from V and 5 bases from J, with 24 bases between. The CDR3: CASAEAAGLFGETQYF. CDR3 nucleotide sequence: TGTGCCAGCGCCGAGGCTGCGGGTCTCTTCGGGGAGACCCAGTACTTC. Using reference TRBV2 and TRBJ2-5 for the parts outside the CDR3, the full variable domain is EPEVTQTPSHQVTQMGQEVILRCVPISNHLYFYWYRQILGQKVEFLVSFYNNEISEKSEIFDDQFSVERPDGSNFTLKIRSTKLEDSAMYFCASAEAAGLFGETQYFGPGTRLLVL.